These 3 T cell receptor beta chains came from one sample sequenced in a study of T-cell memory formation after mild COVID-19. A single record per CDR3 protein comes from TCRdb applying MiXCR to the 5' RACE reads. The sample has 110,000 to 150,000 distinct CDR3 sequences, roughly a quarter seen once. Sample: PBMCs or a T cell subset sorted from them (not recorded which). The receptors originated from an adult woman who had mild COVID-19 (a few samples of this study predate the infection). Cell type and time point are not known.

The chain combines TRBV27 with TRBJ2-1, with D perhaps TRBD1 (5 bases). Germline CDR1 MNHEY, CDR2 SMNVEV (reference sequence). This CDR3 has 14 residues. The V end lost 4 bases, the J end lost 2 bases, and 9 bases lay between the germline ends. The DNA of the CDR3 is TGTGCCAGCAGTTCCGACAGTACCTACAATGAGCAGTTCTTC. It is translated as CASSSDSTYNEQFF.

This sequence joins TRBV12-3 or TRBV12-4 and TRBJ1-5; possible D gene TRBD1, 5 bases. Deletions cut 5 bases from V and 6 bases from J, with 14 bases between. The CDR3 spans 14 residues. The CDR3 loop is CASSRGGGIQPQHF. The CDR3 bases are TGTGCCAGCAGTCGCGGGGGGGGTATTCAGCCCCAGCATTTT.

This clonotype appeared a few times. V usage is TRBV11-3 and J usage is TRBJ2-2; TRBD2 aligns across 12 bases. CDR1 and CDR2 from the germline V gene are SGHNT and YENEEA. J gave up 3 bases and V 5 bases, and 4 bases lay outside the gene matches. The CDR3 contains 16 residues. This CDR3 is CASSPWTSGDTGELFF. CDR3 nucleotides: TGTGCCAGCAGCCCGTGGACTAGCGGGGACACCGGGGAGCTGTTTTTT.